This TCR beta chain was observed in a study of CDR3 diversity in severe acne. One entry per CDR3 protein, called by TCRdb with MiXCR from the PCR reads. Of over 85,000 distinct CDR3 sequences listed, 51% are singletons. The trim removed 1 base at V and 4 bases at J, leaving 4 bases unmatched. The CDR3 spans 13 residues. The V gene's germline CDR1 is SQVTM and CDR2 ANQGSEA. Specimen: blood. This chain links TRBV29-1 with TRBJ2-7; the match to TRBD1 covers 7 bases. The TCR originated in a male donor with acne. The CDR3 region is CSVEGGQSYEQYF. Here the CDR3 DNA reads TGCAGCGTTGAAGGGGGACAGTCTTACGAGCAGTACTTC.